The following is a T cell receptor beta chain sequence with its context. The target antigen is unknown. This specimen belongs to a study of cytomegalovirus exposure and HLA in healthy donors. Across the study: Researchers found that about four fifths of 300 to 450 genotyped donors fell within the Caucasian-associated ancestry cluster. Whole-study results and caveats: Association with HLA alleles at 0.05 false discovery rate was found for 15,000 to 20,000 TCR beta sequences in a later analysis.

PCR amplification relied on 60 Vbeta primers (plus 13 Jbeta primers). Repertoires were generated with immunoSEQ multiplex PCR, while TCRdb's copy carries only in-frame clones and drops some. The sample holds about 54,000 clones, less than 85% seen once. The CDR3 loop spans 12 amino acids. Germline V gene data show CDR1 as MNHEY and CDR2 as SMNVEV (reference sequence). The V end lost 6 bases, the J end lost 0 bases, and 6 bases lay between the germline ends. The chain carries TRBV27 and TRBJ2-7, with D uncertain. The sequenced sample was PBMCs. This clonotype was sampled from a woman in her late teens or twenties in good health and CMV-seronegative. CDR3 sequence: CASSPSSYEQYF. The CDR3 region has the DNA TGTGCCAGCAGCCCCAGCTCCTACGAGCAGTACTTC.